The sequence of this TCR beta chain was determined in a study of human T cells and chemical hapten exposure. Trimming removed 0 bases at V and 0 bases at J, with 10 bases between. This CDR3 comprises 15 residues. Germline-derived CDR1 and CDR2 are SGHKS and YYEKEE (reference sequence). TCRdb used MiXCR to reprocess the RACE reads, holding one entry per CDR3 protein. The sample contains under 75,000 distinct CDR3 sequences, around 10% of which appear only once. The time point here: patch test 3, about 24 weeks after DPC sensitization. Treatment specified: therapeutic diphenylcyclopropenone sensitization with weekly scalp DPC. Someone pulled total RNA out of unfractionated whole blood. Study-wide findings and caveats: Expanded TCRs showed more large CDR3 clusters than pre-sensitization or healthy control sets. TCRs exceeding a frequency of 1 in 1000 stayed unchanged under DPC sensitization.

This clonotype was recorded at least ten times. Its antigen is as yet unknown. This material consisted of whole blood, taken in connection with sensitization to the hapten diphenylcyclopropenone (DPC). J is TRBJ2-7 and V is TRBV5-5, with D tentatively TRBD2 (6 bases). This TCR was recovered from a woman aged 50 to 60 with alopecia areata. Some clones in this sample may be carry-over from other donors' samples. CDR3 loop: CASSLAGDSSYEQYF. The DNA for the CDR3 is TGTGCCAGCAGCTTGGCGGGGGACTCCTCCTACGAGCAGTACTTC.